The 13 T cell receptor beta chains below were found in one sample sequenced in a study of spatial heterogeneity in lung cancer. No cognate antigen is known for these TCRs. TCRdb independently ran MiXCR on the 5' RACE reads; one entry per CDR3 protein. The repertoire consists of roughly 9,000 distinct CDR3 sequences, with about 6% occurring once and the leading ten covering roughly a tenth. Regarding time point: sample taken at primary tumor resection. Study findings and constraints: Counts of expanded intratumoral alpha and beta TCRs tracked tumor mutation counts.

The source was lung tumor tissue, collected at surgery. Receptor source: a male donor with early-stage non-small cell lung cancer.

This clonotype was recorded at least ten times. Because the library targeted alpha chains, this beta chain is an off-target read whose size means little. The chain combines TRBV6-2 or TRBV6-3 with TRBJ1-2; TRBD1 might be the D (6 bases). V lost 6 bases to trimming and J lost 2 bases, with 13 bases between them. In germline, CDR1 is MNHEY, CDR2 SVGEGT. This CDR3 has 14 residues. The CDR3 here is CASRQGVGNYGYTF. CDR3 sequence (DNA): TGTGCCAGCAGACAGGGAGTGGGGAACTATGGCTACACCTTC.

This clonotype was counted many times. This beta chain is an unintended read in a library built for alpha chains; its size means little. This rearrangement joins TRBV11-2 to TRBJ1-1; maybe TRBD1 (6 bases). This CDR3 spans 13 amino acids. Germline V gene data show CDR1 as SGHAT and CDR2 as FQNNGV. Trimming shortened V by 4 bases and J by 5 bases, and 11 bases separated the two germline ends. The CDR3 sequence: CASSYTGTTEAFF. Here the CDR3 DNA reads TGTGCCAGCAGCTACACCGGGACAACTGAAGCTTTCTTT. The whole variable domain, remainder taken from reference TRBV11-2 and TRBJ1-1, is EAGVAQSPRYKIIEKRQSVAFWCNPISGHATLYWYQQILGQGPKLLIQFQNNGVVDDSQLPKDRFSAERLKGVDSTLKIQPAKLEDSAVYLCASSYTGTTEAFFGQGTRLTVV.

This clonotype was detected many times. Little can be read into the size of this beta chain, an off-target read in a library designed for alpha chains. This chain connects TRBV10-2 to TRBJ2-5; D not resolved. The CDR3 contains 16 residues. V shed 3 bases and J shed 5 bases, with 19 bases lying between them. Germline values: CDR1 WSHSY, CDR2 SAAADI. The CDR3 spells CASSDPSSPGDETQYF. For the CDR3, the DNA is TGCGCCAGCAGTGACCCCTCGTCTCCAGGCGATGAGACCCAGTACTTC.

This clonotype showed up many times. The size of this beta chain means little, since it is a stray read in a library made for alpha chains. This sequence joins TRBV28 and TRBJ1-3; no firm D call. Germline V gene data show CDR1 as MDHEN and CDR2 as SYDVKM. The V end lost 5 bases, the J end lost 1 base, and 15 bases lay between the germline ends. The CDR3 is made up of 16 amino acids. The CDR3 spells CASSTRKLNSGNTIYF. Written as DNA, the CDR3 is TGTGCCAGCAGTACCCGGAAATTGAATTCTGGAAACACCATATATTTT. Supplemented by reference TRBV28 and TRBJ1-3, the full variable domain reads DVKVTQSSRYLVKRTGEKVFLECVQDMDHENMFWYRQDPGLGLRLIYFSYDVKMKEKGDIPEGYSVSREKKERFSLILESASTNQTSMYLCASSTRKLNSGNTIYFGEGSWLTVV.

Many counts were recorded for this clonotype. This beta chain slipped into a library made for alpha chains as a stray read, so its size is not meaningful. The chain employs TRBV7-2 and TRBJ2-7; 9 nucleotides align to TRBD2. CDR3 length: 17 amino acids. With V trimmed by 1 base and J by 0 bases, 7 bases remained unmatched. The germline V gene has CDR1 SGHTA and CDR2 FQGNSA. The DNA of the CDR3 is TGTGCCAGCAGCTTAGTCTCTAGCGGGACTAGCTCCTACGAGCAGTACTTC. Its translation: CASSLVSSGTSSYEQYF.

This clonotype came up many times. As an off-target read in a library built for alpha chains, this beta chain has a frequency of little significance. This rearrangement joins TRBV6-6 to TRBJ2-6; D is unresolved. Germline CDR1 is MNHNY and CDR2 is SVGAGI (reference sequence). Trimming pared 10 bases from V and 0 bases from J, leaving 4 bases between. The CDR3 sequence is 12 residues long. DNA for the CDR3: TGTGCCACCTCCTCTGGGGCCAACGTCCTGACTTTC. Protein sequence: CATSSGANVLTF.

The sample holds many counts of this clonotype. For a library built for alpha chains, this beta chain is a stray read; little rests on its size. The rearrangement uses TRBV11-2 and TRBJ2-1, with 10 bases fitting TRBD2. This CDR3 has 16 amino acids. Per germline, CDR1 SGHAT and CDR2 FQNNGV. Trimming at V came to 4 bases and at J to 3 bases, leaving 6 bases not matched to a gene. CDR3 DNA sequence: TGTGCCAGCAGCTCCAGACTAGCGGGTATCTACAATGAGCAGTTCTTC. As protein: CASSSRLAGIYNEQFF.

This clonotype was recorded many times. A library made for alpha chains picked up this beta chain off target, so its size means little. The chain combines TRBV20-1 with TRBJ2-5; D is perhaps TRBD2 (6 bases). The V end was cut by 3 bases, the J end by 4 bases, with 9 bases between. This CDR3 has 12 residues. CDR1 is DFQATT, CDR2 SNEGSKA, per germline (reference sequence). The CDR3 bases are TGCAGTGCTAGTCCCGGGGGAGAGACCCAGTACTTC. This sequence encodes CSASPGGETQYF.

This clonotype was picked up many times. The library was built for alpha chains, so this beta chain is an off-target read and its size means little. The J gene is TRBJ2-7, the V gene TRBV20-1, with 16 bases lining up with TRBD2. This CDR3 contains 16 residues. Unmatched junction bases numbered 10, after V lost 5 bases and J lost 6 bases. CDR1 DFQATT and CDR2 SNEGSKA come from the germline V gene (reference sequence). The CDR3 loop reads CSAEAGTSGRAIEQYF. Here the CDR3 DNA reads TGCAGTGCTGAAGCCGGGACTAGCGGGAGGGCCATCGAGCAGTACTTC.

This clonotype is medium-sized (0.01 to 0.1%) in the sample. This beta chain turned up in a library designed for alpha chains; as an off-target read, its abundance says little. The genes are TRBV10-3 and TRBJ2-5; D not certain. V was trimmed by 6 bases and J by 0 bases, leaving 5 bases between them. Germline values: CDR1 ENHRY, CDR2 SYGVKD. This CDR3 region has 12 residues. The CDR3 region is CAISRDQETQYF. CDR3 coding DNA: TGTGCCATCAGCCGGGACCAAGAGACCCAGTACTTC.

This clonotype was seen many times. This beta chain is off target for a library built for alpha chains, so its abundance means little. This rearrangement joins TRBV20-1 to TRBJ1-2, with D possibly matching TRBD1 (5 bases). The germline V gene encodes CDR1 DFQATT and CDR2 SNEGSKA (reference sequence). The ends were cut back, 3 bases at V and 1 base at J, with 18 bases in the middle. This CDR3 comprises 16 residues. The CDR3 coding sequence is TGCAGTGCTAGGGACGACCGGGACGCCCTTAACTATGGCTACACCTTC. It codes for CSARDDRDALNYGYTF.

This clonotype was recorded many times. This beta chain is a stray read from a library made for alpha chains; its abundance is not meaningful. J is TRBJ1-5 and V is TRBV5-6; the D is unclear. Looked up from germline, CDR1 is SGHDT and CDR2 is YYEEEE. The CDR3 runs to 14 residues. Deletions cut 0 bases from V and 10 bases from J, with 14 bases between. DNA for the CDR3: TGTGCCAGCAGCTTGGGGCAGGACGTTTCACCCCAGCATTTT. It specifies CASSLGQDVSPQHF.

This clonotype has ten or more counts. This beta chain is a stray sequence in a library constructed for alpha chains; its clone size is not meaningful. The chain carries TRBV10-3 and TRBJ2-3, with 11 positions matching TRBD2. Germline loops: CDR1 ENHRY, CDR2 SYGVKD. CDR3 size: 15 residues. The V and J ends lost 10 bases and 0 bases, in that order; junction bases with no gene match: 6. The CDR3 sequence: CATRLAGSSTDTQYF. As DNA, the CDR3 is TGTGCCACCCGACTAGCGGGGTCTAGCACAGATACGCAGTATTTT.